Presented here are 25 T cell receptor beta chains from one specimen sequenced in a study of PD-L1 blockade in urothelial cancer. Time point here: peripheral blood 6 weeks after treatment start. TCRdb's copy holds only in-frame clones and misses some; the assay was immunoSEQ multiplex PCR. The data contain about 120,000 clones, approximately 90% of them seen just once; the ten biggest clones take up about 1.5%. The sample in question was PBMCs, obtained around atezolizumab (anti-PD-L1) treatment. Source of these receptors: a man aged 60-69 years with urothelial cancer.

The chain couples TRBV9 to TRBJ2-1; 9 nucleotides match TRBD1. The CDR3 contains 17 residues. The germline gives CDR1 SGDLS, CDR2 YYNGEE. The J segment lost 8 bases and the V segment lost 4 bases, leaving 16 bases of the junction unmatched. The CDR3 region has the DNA TGTGCCAGCAGCTTTGGACAGGGGCCAAATCTAATCGATGAGCAGTTCTTC. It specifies CASSFGQGPNLIDEQFF.

The CDR3 loop reads CASSSHGTPGRTQYF. CDR3 DNA sequence: TGTGCCAGCAGCTCACACGGGACTCCTGGGCGGACCCAGTACTTC. The rearrangement joins TRBV7-2 to TRBJ2-5; possible D gene TRBD2, 6 bases. CDR1 is SGHTA, CDR2 FQGNSA, per germline. V was cut by 4 bases and J by 7 bases, with 19 bases left in between. The CDR3 loop spans 15 amino acids. The full variable domain, completed using reference TRBV7-2 and TRBJ2-5, is GAGVSQSPSNKVTEKGKDVELRCDPISGHTALYWYRQSLGQGLEFLIYFQGNSAPDKSGLPSDRFSAERTGGSVSTLTIQRTQQEDSAVYLCASSSHGTPGRTQYFGPGTRLLVL.

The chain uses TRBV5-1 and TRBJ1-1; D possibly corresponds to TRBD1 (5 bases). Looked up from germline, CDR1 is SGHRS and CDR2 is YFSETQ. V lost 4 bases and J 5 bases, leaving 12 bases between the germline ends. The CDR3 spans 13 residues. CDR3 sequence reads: CASSRVGGTEAFF. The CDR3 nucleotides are TGCGCCAGCAGCCGGGTGGGGGGTACTGAAGCTTTCTTT.

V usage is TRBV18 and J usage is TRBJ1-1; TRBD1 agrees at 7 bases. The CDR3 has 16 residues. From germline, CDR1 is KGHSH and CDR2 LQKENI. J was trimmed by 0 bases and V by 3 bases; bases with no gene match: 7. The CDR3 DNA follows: TGTGCCAGCTCACCTCCGGGACAGTACATGAACACTGAAGCTTTCTTT. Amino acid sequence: CASSPPGQYMNTEAFF. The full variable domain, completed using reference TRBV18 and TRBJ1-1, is NAGVMQNPRHLVRRRGQEARLRCSPMKGHSHVYWYRQLPEEGLKFMVYLQKENIIDESGMPKERFSAEFPKEGPSILRIQQVVRGDSAAYFCASSPPGQYMNTEAFFGQGTRLTVV.

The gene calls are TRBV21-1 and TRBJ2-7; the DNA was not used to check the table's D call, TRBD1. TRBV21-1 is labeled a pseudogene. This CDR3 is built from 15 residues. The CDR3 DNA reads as TGTGCCAGCGGAATGGACAGGACAAGCTCCTACGAGCAGTACTTC. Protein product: CASGMDRTSSYEQYF.

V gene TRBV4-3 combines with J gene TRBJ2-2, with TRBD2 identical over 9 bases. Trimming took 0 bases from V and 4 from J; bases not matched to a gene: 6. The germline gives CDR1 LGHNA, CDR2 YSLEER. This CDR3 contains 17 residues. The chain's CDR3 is CASSQESGGLSTGELFF. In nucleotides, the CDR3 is TGCGCCAGCAGCCAAGAGAGCGGGGGGCTTAGCACCGGGGAGCTGTTTTTT.

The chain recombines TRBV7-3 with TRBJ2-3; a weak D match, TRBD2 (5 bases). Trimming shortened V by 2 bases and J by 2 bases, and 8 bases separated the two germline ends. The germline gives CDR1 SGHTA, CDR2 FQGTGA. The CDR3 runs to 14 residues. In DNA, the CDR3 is TGTGCCAGCAGCTTAGGACTGGACACAGATACGCAGTATTTT. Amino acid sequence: CASSLGLDTDTQYF.

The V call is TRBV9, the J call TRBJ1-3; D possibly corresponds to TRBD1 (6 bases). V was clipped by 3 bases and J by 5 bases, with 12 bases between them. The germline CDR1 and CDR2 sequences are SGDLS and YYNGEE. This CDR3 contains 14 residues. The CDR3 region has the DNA TGTGCCAGCAGCGCCAACACAGGGCGAAACACCATATATTTT. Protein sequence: CASSANTGRNTIYF.

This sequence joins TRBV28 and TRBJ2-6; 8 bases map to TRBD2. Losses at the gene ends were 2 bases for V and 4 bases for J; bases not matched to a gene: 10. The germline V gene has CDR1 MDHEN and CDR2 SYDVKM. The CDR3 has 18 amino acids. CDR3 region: CASSLKREGVRGANVLTF. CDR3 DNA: TGTGCCAGCAGTTTAAAACGGGAGGGGGTACGGGGGGCCAACGTCCTGACTTTC.

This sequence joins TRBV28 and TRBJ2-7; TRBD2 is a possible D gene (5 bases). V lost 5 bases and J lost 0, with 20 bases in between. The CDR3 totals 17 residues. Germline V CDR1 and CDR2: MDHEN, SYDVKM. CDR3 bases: TGTGCCAGCAGTATCGGAAGGGCGGGCCTGAGCTCCTACGAGCAGTACTTC. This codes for CASSIGRAGLSSYEQYF.

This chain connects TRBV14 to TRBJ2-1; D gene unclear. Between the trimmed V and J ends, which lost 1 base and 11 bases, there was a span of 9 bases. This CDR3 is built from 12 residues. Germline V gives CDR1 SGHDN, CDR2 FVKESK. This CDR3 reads CASSQALNKQFF. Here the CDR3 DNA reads TGTGCCAGCAGCCAAGCCCTGAACAAGCAGTTCTTC.

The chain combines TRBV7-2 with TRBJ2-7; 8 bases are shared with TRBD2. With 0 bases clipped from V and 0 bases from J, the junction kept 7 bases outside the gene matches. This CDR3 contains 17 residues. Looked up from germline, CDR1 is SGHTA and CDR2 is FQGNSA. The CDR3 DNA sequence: TGTGCCAGCAGCTTAGCCGTTTCTAGCGGGTCCTCCTACGAGCAGTACTTC. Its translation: CASSLAVSSGSSYEQYF.

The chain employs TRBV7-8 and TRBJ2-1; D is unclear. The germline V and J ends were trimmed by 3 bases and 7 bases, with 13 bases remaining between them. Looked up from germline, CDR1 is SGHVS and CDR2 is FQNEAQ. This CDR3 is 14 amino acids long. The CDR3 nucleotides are TGTGCCAGCAGCTTCCGGAGCAGTGAGAATGAGCAGTTCTTC. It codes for CASSFRSSENEQFF.

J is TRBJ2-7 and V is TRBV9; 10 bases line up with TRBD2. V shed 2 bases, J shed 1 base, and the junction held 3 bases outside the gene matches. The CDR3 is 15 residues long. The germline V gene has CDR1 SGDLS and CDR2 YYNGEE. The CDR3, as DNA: TGTGCCAGCAGCGTCGCTAGCGGGGGATCCTACGAGCAGTACTTC. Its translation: CASSVASGGSYEQYF.

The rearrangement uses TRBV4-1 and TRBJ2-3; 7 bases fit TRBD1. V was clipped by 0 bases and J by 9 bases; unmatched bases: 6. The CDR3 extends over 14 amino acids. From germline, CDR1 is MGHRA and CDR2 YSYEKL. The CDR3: CASSQDRQGNTQYF. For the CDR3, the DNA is TGCGCCAGCAGCCAAGATCGACAGGGAAACACGCAGTATTTT.

The CDR3 sequence: CASSYSRGNYGYTF. The CDR3 coding sequence is TGTGCCAGCAGTTACTCGAGGGGGAACTATGGCTACACCTTC. J is TRBJ1-2 and V is TRBV6-5, with D perhaps TRBD1 (6 bases). V lost 0 bases to trimming and J lost 2 bases, with 7 bases between them. The germline gives CDR1 MNHEY, CDR2 SVGAGI. This CDR3 comprises 14 residues.

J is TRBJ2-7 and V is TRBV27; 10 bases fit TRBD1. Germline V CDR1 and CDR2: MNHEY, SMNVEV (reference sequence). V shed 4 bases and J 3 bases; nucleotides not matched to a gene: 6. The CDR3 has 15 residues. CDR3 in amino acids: CASSSPGTGDYEQYF. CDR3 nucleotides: TGTGCCAGCAGTTCTCCTGGGACAGGGGACTACGAGCAGTACTTC.

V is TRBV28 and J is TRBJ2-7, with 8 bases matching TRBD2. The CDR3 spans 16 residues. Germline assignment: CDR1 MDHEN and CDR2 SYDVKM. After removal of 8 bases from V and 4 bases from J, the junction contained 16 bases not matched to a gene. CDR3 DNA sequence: TGTGCCAGCCGCCCAGCGGGAGAGGGCTTGGGTTACGAGCAGTACTTC. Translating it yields CASRPAGEGLGYEQYF.

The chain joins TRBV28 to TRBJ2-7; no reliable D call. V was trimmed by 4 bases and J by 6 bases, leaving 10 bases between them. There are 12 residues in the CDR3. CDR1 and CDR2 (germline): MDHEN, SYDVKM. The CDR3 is CASSSQFGEQYF. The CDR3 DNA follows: TGTGCCAGCAGTTCACAGTTCGGCGAGCAGTACTTC.

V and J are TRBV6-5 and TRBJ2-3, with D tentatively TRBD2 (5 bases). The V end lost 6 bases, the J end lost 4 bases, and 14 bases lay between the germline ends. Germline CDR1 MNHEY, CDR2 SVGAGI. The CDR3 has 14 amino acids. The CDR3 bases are TGTGCCAGCAGACGGGGAGCCAGCCCAGATACGCAGTATTTT. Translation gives CASRRGASPDTQYF.

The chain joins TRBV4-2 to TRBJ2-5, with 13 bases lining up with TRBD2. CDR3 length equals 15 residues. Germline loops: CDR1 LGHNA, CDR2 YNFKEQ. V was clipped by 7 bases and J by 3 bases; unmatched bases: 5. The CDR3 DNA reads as TGTGCCAGCAACATGGGACTAGCGGGGAAAGAGACCCAGTACTTC. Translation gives CASNMGLAGKETQYF.

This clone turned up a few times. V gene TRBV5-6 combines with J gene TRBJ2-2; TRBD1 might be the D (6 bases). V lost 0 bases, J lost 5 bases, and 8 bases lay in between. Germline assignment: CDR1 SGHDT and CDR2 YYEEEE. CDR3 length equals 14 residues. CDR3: CASSLAGATGELFF. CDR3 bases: TGTGCCAGCAGCTTGGCAGGGGCGACCGGGGAGCTGTTTTTT.

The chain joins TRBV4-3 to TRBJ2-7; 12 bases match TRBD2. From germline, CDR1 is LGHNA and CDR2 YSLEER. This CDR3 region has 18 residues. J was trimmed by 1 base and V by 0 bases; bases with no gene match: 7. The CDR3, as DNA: TGCGCCAGCAGCCAAGATCCCCCAACTAGCGGGGGGTCCTACGAGCAGTACTTC. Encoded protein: CASSQDPPTSGGSYEQYF.

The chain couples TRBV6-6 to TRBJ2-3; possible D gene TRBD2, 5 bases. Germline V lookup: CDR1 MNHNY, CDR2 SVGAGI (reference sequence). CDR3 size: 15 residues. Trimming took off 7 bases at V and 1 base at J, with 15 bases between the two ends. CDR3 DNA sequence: TGTGCCAGCATTTCCGGGCGGGCCGGCACAGATACGCAGTATTTT. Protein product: CASISGRAGTDTQYF.

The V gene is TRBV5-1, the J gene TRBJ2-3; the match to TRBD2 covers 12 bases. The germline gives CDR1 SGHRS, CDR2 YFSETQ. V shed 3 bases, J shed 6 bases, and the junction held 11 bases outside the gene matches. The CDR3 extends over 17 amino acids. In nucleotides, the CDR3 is TGCGCCAGCAGCTCCGGACTAGCGGGATCCCTAGGGGATACGCAGTATTTT. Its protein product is CASSSGLAGSLGDTQYF.